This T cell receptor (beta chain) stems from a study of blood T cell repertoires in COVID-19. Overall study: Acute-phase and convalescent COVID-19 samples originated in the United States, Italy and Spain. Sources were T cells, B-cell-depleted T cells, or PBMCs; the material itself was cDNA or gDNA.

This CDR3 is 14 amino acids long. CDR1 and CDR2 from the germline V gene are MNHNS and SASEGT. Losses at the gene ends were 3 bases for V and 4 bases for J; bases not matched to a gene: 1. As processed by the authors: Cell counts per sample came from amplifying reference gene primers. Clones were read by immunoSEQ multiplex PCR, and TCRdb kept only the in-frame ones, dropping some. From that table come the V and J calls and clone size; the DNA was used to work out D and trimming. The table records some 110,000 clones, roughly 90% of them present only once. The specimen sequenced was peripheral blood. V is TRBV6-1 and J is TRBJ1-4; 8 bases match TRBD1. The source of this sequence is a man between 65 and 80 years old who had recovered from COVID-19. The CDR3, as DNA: TGTGCCAGCAGTGAGGACAGGGTTAATGAAAAACTGTTTTTT. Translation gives CASSEDRVNEKLFF.